This T cell receptor beta chain was profiled in a study of T cell responses to AZD1222 COVID-19 vaccine. Germline values: CDR1 MNHEY, CDR2 SMNVEV (reference sequence). The CDR3 runs to 13 residues. V lost 6 bases, J lost 3 bases, and 9 bases lay in between. The repertoire was sequenced with immunoSEQ multiplex PCR; TCRdb's copy has only in-frame clones and lacks some. Here the sample spans some 160,000 clones, roughly 93% being singletons. The chain is built from TRBV27 and TRBJ1-3; a possible D gene is TRBD1 (6 bases). The source material was peripheral blood, sampled 28 days after the second AZD1222 dose. This sequence originates from an adult who received the AZD1222 COVID-19 vaccine. The CDR3 bases are TGTGCCAGCAGGGGGGCCATTGGAAACACCATATATTTT. Protein product: CASRGAIGNTIYF.